The rows below give T cell receptor beta chains drawn from one sample of a study of CD8 T cells in Susac syndrome. TCRdb independently ran MiXCR on the immunoSEQ multiplex PCR reads; one entry per CDR3 protein. The data show about 160,000 distinct CDR3 sequences, with roughly 94% seen just once and 0.08% held by the top ten. The specimen sequenced was CD4+ T cells from PBMCs. Every receptor here comes from a human donor in good health. CDR3s include the opening cysteine and the closing phenylalanine or tryptophan. A D gene is named only where the DNA matches it firmly. Size values are once, few and many counts, or a class for expanded clones, and some rows have none.

TRBV7-2	NA	NA	TRBJ1-1	CASSFAGGNTEAFF	TGTGCCAGCAGCTTTGCGGGCGGGAACACTGAAGCTTTCTTT
TRBV20-1	NA	TRBD1	TRBJ1-2	CSAPPGQGTNYGYTF	TGCAGTGCTCCCCCCGGACAGGGGACTAACTATGGCTACACCTTC
TRBV5-1	NA	NA	TRBJ2-1	CASSSDIYNEQFF	TGCGCCAGCAGCTCGGACATTTACAATGAGCAGTTCTTC
TRBV20-1	NA	NA	TRBJ2-3	CSAGYTDTQYF	TGCAGTGCTGGCTACACAGATACGCAGTATTTT
TRBV5-1	NA	NA	TRBJ2-7	CASSLLGESYEQYF	TGCGCCAGCAGCTTGCTGGGGGAGTCCTACGAGCAGTACTTC
TRBV7-2	NA	NA	TRBJ2-1	CASSFGGRIEQFF	TGTGCCAGCAGCTTTGGGGGGCGAATTGAGCAGTTCTTC
TRBV30	NA	NA	TRBJ1-2	CAWSVRQKLTF	TGTGCCTGGAGTGTCAGACAGAAGCTCACCTTC
TRBV9	NA	NA	TRBJ2-1	CASSVGGGRANEQFF	TGTGCCAGCAGCGTAGGGGGCGGGCGGGCAAATGAGCAGTTCTTC
TRBV19	NA	NA	TRBJ1-5	CASSRTPGGNQPQHF	TGTGCCAGTAGTCGGACTCCGGGGGGCAATCAGCCCCAGCATTTT
TRBV11-2	NA	TRBD2	TRBJ2-3	CASSQTSGRDTQYF	TGTGCCAGCAGCCAGACTAGCGGGAGAGATACGCAGTATTTT
TRBV10-3	NA	TRBD1	TRBJ1-2	CAIMKGQAPYGYTF	TGTGCCATCATGAAGGGACAGGCCCCCTATGGCTACACCTTC
TRBV7-9	NA	NA	TRBJ2-5	CASSLALRAQETQYF	TGTGCCAGCAGCTTAGCGTTGAGGGCCCAAGAGACCCAGTACTTC
TRBV7-2	NA	NA	TRBJ1-2	CASSLEVLRGYTF	TGTGCCAGCAGCTTAGAGGTGTTACGGGGCTACACCTTC
TRBV15	NA	TRBD2	TRBJ2-7	CATSPELAGPSSYEQYF	TGTGCCACCAGCCCCGAACTAGCGGGTCCGAGCTCCTACGAGCAGTACTTC
TRBV12-3/TRBV12-4	NA	NA	TRBJ1-1	CASRTFGQPNTEAFF	TGTGCCAGCAGAACGTTCGGACAGCCTAACACTGAAGCTTTCTTT
TRBV29-1	NA	NA	TRBJ1-1	CSAVTGLNTEAFF	TGCAGCGCCGTTACAGGGTTGAACACTGAAGCTTTCTTT
TRBV9	NA	TRBD1	TRBJ2-7	CASSAGTGRDEQYF	TGTGCCAGCAGCGCCGGGACAGGGCGAGACGAGCAGTACTTC
TRBV18	NA	NA	TRBJ2-3	CASSPLKTGITDTQYF	TGTGCCAGCTCACCACTTAAAACAGGGATCACAGATACGCAGTATTTT
TRBV6-5	few	TRBD1	TRBJ2-7	CASSYLPGGFEQYF	TGTGCCAGCAGTTACCTCCCAGGGGGCTTCGAGCAGTACTTC
TRBV23-1	NA	NA	TRBJ1-1	CASSQSWGTEAFF	TGCGCCAGCAGTCAATCGTGGGGCACTGAAGCTTTCTTT
TRBV12-3/TRBV12-4	NA	NA	TRBJ2-7	CASSLARKGTSAYEQYF	TGTGCCAGCAGTTTAGCGCGAAAAGGGACATCGGCCTACGAGCAGTACTTC
TRBV7-6	once	NA	TRBJ2-1	CASSLEGTAREQFF	TGTGCCAGCAGCTTGGAAGGGACGGCTCGTGAGCAGTTCTTC
TRBV6-5	NA	NA	TRBJ1-5	CASSYQVGNQPQHF	TGTGCCAGCAGTTATCAGGTTGGCAATCAGCCCCAGCATTTT